This T cell receptor (beta chain) derives from a study of early T cells in non-severe SARS-CoV-2 infection. Each CDR3 protein is one row after TCRdb ran MiXCR on the 5' RACE reads. The table records more than 80,000 distinct CDR3 sequences, 11% of them present only once. This clonotype was detected only a few times. Trimming stripped 5 bases from V and 2 bases from J, with 11 bases between. Looked up from germline, CDR1 is MRHNA and CDR2 is SNTAGT. The CDR3 sequence is 14 residues long. The sequence derives from an adult who was a healthcare worker with PCR-confirmed SARS-CoV-2 infection or an uninfected control (not recorded which). The chain is built from TRBV6-4 and TRBJ2-3; D might be TRBD1 (6 bases). Sequences were obtained from whole blood. CDR3 protein: CASSPGHLTDTQYF. CDR3 nucleotides: TGTGCCAGCAGTCCGGGACACCTCACAGATACGCAGTATTTT.